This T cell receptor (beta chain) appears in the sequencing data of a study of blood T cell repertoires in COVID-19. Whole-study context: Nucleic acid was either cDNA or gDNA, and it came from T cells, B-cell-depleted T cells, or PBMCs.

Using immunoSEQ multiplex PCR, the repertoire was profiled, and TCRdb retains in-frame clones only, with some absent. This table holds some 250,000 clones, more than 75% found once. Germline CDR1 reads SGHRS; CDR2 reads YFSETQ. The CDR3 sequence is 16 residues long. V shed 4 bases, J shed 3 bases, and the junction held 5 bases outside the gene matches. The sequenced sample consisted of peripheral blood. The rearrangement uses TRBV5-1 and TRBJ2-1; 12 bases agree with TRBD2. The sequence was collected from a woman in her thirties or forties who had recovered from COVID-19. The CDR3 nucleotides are TGCGCCAGCAGCGGCTCGGGACTAGCGGGCTACAATGAGCAGTTCTTC. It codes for CASSGSGLAGYNEQFF.